Here is one TCR beta chain with its context. An input of about 0.5 to 1 ug of RNA was subjected to reverse transcription using random hexamers. Using its own MiXCR run on the immunoSEQ multiplex PCR reads, TCRdb lists one record per CDR3 protein. The sample lists approximately 180,000 distinct CDR3 sequences, 85% to 95% occurring once. The sample is drawn from a study of CD8 T cells in Susac syndrome. The CDR3 sequence is 13 residues long. V gave up 4 bases and J gave up 7 bases, with 12 bases separating them. The V gene's germline CDR1 is SGHDT and CDR2 YYEEEE. The rearrangement uses TRBV5-6 and TRBJ1-5; TRBD1 might be the D (5 bases). The clonotype originates from a human donor with multiple sclerosis. Sequencing was carried out using CD4+ T cells from PBMCs. The CDR3 DNA is TGTGCCAGCAGCCGGGGGGAATGGCAGCCCCAGCATTTT. As protein: CASSRGEWQPQHF.